This TCR beta chain was identified during a study of T-cell memory formation after mild COVID-19. Study as a whole: TCR clusters were mostly confined to one donor each.

This clonotype was recorded a few times. Germline V gene sequence: CDR1 DFQATT, CDR2 SNEGSKA (reference sequence). The CDR3 is made up of 17 amino acids. J was trimmed by 4 bases and V by 6 bases; bases with no gene match: 10. TCRdb processed the 5' RACE reads anew with MiXCR; each CDR3 protein has one entry. The table lists just over 350,000 distinct CDR3 sequences, about 15% of them singletons. The specimen sequenced was PBMCs or a T cell subset sorted from them (not recorded which). The V gene is TRBV20-1, the J gene TRBJ2-3, with 16 nucleotides matching TRBD2. This TCR derives from a young man who had mild COVID-19 (a few samples of this study predate the infection). Cell type and time point are not known. The CDR3: CSANSGTSGGASDTQYF. The CDR3 DNA sequence: TGCAGTGCAAACTCCGGGACTAGCGGGGGGGCTTCAGATACGCAGTATTTT.